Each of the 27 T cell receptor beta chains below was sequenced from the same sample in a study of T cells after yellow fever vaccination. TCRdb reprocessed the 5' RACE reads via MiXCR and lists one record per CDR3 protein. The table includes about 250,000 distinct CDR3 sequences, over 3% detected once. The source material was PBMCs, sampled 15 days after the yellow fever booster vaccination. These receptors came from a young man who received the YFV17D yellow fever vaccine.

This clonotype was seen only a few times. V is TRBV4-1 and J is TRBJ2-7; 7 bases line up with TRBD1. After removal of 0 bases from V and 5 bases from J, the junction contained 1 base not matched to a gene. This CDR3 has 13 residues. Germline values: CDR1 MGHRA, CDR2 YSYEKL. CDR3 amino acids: CASSQETGDEQYF. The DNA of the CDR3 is TGCGCCAGCAGCCAAGAAACAGGGGACGAGCAGTACTTC.

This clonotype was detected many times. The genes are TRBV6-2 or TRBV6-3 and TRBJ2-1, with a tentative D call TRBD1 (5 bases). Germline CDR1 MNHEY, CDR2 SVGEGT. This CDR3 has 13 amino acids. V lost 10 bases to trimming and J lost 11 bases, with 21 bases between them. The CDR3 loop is CATAGRDKGKQFF. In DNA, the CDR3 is TGTGCCACTGCTGGCAGGGATAAGGGTAAGCAGTTCTTC.

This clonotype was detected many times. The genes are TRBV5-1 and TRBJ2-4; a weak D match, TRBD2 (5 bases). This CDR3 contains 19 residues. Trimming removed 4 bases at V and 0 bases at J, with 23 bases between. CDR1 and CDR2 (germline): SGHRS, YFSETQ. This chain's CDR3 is CASSPGVGSLALAKNIQYF. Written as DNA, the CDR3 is TGCGCCAGCAGCCCGGGTGTAGGGAGCCTTGCGCTAGCCAAAAACATTCAGTACTTC.

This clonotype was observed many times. For the CDR3, the DNA is TGTGCCAGCTCACCACCGGGCAGTAGCAAAAACATTCAGTACTTC. This sequence encodes CASSPPGSSKNIQYF. This chain connects TRBV18 to TRBJ2-4, with D hard to call. With 0 bases removed from V and 3 bases from J, the gap between germline ends came to 9 bases. The CDR3 contains 15 residues. The germline CDR1 and CDR2 sequences are KGHSH and LQKENI.

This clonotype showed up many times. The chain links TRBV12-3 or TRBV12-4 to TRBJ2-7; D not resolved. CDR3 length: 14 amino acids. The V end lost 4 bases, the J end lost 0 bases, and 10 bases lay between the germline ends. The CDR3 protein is CASSSGRSSYEQYF. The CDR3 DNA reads TGTGCCAGCAGTTCGGGTCGGAGCTCCTACGAGCAGTACTTC.

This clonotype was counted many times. For the CDR3, the DNA is TGCAGTGCTCCGACAGCGGGGTCCTACGAGCAGTACTTC. Amino acids: CSAPTAGSYEQYF. This rearrangement joins TRBV20-1 to TRBJ2-7, with 7 nucleotides matching TRBD2. The CDR3 is 13 residues long. CDR1 and CDR2 (germline): DFQATT, SNEGSKA (reference sequence). After removal of 5 bases from V and 1 base from J, the junction contained 5 bases not matched to a gene.

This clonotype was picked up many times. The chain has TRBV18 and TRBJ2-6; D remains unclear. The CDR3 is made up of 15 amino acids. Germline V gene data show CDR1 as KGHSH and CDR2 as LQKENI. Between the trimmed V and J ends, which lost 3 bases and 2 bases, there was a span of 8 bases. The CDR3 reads CASSPPGTGANVLTF. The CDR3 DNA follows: TGTGCCAGCTCACCCCCGGGCACTGGGGCCAACGTCCTGACTTTC.

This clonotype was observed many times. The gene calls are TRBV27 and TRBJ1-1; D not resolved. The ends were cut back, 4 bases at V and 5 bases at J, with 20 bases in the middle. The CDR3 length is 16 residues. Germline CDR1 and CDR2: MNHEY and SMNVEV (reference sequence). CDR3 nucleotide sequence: TGTGCCAGCAGTTCGTATCTGGATCGGGGAGGGACTGAAGCTTTCTTT. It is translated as CASSSYLDRGGTEAFF.

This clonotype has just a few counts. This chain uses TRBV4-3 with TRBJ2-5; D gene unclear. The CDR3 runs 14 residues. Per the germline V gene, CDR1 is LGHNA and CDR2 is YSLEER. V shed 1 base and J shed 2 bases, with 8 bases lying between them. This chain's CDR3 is CASSQGAGQETQYF. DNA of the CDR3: TGCGCCAGCAGCCAAGGGGCAGGACAAGAGACCCAGTACTTC.

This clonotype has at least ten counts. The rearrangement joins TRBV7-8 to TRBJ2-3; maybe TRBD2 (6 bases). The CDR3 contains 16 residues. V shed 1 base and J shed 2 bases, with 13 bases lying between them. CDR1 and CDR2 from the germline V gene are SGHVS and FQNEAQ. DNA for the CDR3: TGTGCCAGCAGCTTAGAAGGACTAATCCCCACAGATACGCAGTATTTT. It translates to CASSLEGLIPTDTQYF.

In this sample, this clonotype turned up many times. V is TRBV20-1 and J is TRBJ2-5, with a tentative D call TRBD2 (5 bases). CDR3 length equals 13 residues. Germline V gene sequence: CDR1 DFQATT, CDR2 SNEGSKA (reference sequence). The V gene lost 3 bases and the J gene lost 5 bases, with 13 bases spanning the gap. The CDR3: CSASRTPHETQYF. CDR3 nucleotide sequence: TGCAGTGCTAGCAGGACTCCACACGAGACCCAGTACTTC.

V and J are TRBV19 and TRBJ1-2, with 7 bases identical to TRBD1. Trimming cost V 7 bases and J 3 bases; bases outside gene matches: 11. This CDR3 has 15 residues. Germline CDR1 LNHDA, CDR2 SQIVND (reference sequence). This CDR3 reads CASNFPGGPDYGYTF. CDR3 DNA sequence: TGTGCCAGTAATTTCCCAGGGGGGCCGGACTATGGCTACACCTTC.

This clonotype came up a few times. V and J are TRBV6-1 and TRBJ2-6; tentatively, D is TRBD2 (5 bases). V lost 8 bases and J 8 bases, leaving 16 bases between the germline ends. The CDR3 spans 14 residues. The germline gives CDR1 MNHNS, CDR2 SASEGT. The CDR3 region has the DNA TGTGCCAGCCTAGACCTTACTAGGACCAACGTCCTGACTTTC. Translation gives CASLDLTRTNVLTF.

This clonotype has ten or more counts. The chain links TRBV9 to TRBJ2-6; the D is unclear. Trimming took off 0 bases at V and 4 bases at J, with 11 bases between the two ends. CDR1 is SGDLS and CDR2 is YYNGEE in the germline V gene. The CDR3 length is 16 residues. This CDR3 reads CASSVGLVSGANVLTF. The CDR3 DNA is TGTGCCAGCAGCGTAGGTCTGGTATCAGGGGCCAACGTCCTGACTTTC. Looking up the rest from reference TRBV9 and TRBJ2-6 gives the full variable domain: DSGVTQTPKHLITATGQRVTLRCSPRSGDLSVYWYQQSLDQGLQFLIQYYNGEERAKGNILERFSAQQFPDLHSELNLSSLELGDSALYFCASSVGLVSGANVLTFGAGSRLTVL.

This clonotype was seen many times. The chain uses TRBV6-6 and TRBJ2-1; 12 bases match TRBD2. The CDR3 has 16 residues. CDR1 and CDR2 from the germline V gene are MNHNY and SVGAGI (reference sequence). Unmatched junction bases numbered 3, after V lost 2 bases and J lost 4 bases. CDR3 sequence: CASSYRTSGIYNEQFF. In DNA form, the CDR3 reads TGTGCCAGCAGTTACCGGACTAGCGGGATTTACAATGAGCAGTTCTTC.

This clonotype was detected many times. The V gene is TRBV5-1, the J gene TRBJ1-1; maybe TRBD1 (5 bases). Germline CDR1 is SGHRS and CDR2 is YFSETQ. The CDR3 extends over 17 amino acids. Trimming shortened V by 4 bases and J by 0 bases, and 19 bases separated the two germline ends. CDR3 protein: CASSLISVAGLNTEAFF. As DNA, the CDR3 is TGCGCCAGCAGCCTAATCTCGGTGGCAGGGCTGAACACTGAAGCTTTCTTT. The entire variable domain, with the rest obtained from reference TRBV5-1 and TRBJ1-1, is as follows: KAGVTQTPRYLIKTRGQQVTLSCSPISGHRSVSWYQQTPGQGLQFLFEYFSETQRNKGNFPGRFSGRQFSNSRSEMNVSTLELGDSALYLCASSLISVAGLNTEAFFGQGTRLTVV.

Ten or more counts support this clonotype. The CDR3 sequence: CSARDPTGGNTIYF. The CDR3 nucleotides read TGCAGTGCTAGAGATCCGACGGGGGGAAACACCATATATTTT. This rearrangement joins TRBV20-1 to TRBJ1-3; D ambiguous. Germline values: CDR1 DFQATT, CDR2 SNEGSKA (reference sequence). The ends were cut back, 0 bases at V and 4 bases at J, with 10 bases in the middle. CDR3 length: 14 amino acids.

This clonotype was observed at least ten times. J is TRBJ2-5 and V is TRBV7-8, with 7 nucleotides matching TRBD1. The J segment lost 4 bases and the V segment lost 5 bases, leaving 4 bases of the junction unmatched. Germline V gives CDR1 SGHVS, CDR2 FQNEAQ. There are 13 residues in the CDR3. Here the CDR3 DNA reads TGTGCCAGCAGCCTGGACAGGCGAGAGACCCAGTACTTC. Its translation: CASSLDRRETQYF.

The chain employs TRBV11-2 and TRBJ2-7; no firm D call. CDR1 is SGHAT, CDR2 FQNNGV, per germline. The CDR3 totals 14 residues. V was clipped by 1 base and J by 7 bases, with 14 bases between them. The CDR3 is CASSLGGLAGEQYF. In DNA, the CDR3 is TGTGCCAGCAGCTTAGGAGGCCTCGCCGGGGAGCAGTACTTC. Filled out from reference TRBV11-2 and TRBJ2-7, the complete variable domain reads EAGVAQSPRYKIIEKRQSVAFWCNPISGHATLYWYQQILGQGPKLLIQFQNNGVVDDSQLPKDRFSAERLKGVDSTLKIQPAKLEDSAVYLCASSLGGLAGEQYFGPGTRLTVT.

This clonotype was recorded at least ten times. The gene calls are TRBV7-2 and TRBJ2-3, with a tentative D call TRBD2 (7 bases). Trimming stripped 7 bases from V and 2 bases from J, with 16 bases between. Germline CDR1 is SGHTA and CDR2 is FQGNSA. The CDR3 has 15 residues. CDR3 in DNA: TGTGCCAGCAACCCGAGGGGGGGAAACACAGATACGCAGTATTTT. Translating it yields CASNPRGGNTDTQYF.

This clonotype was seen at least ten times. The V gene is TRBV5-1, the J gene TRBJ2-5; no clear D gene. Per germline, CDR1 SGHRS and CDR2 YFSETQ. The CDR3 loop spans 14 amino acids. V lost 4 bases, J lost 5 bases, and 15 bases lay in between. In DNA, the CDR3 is TGCGCCAGCAGCCCGACGGTGGTGCTGGAGACCCAGTACTTC. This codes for CASSPTVVLETQYF. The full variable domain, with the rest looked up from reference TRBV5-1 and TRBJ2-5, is KAGVTQTPRYLIKTRGQQVTLSCSPISGHRSVSWYQQTPGQGLQFLFEYFSETQRNKGNFPGRFSGRQFSNSRSEMNVSTLELGDSALYLCASSPTVVLETQYFGPGTRLLVL.

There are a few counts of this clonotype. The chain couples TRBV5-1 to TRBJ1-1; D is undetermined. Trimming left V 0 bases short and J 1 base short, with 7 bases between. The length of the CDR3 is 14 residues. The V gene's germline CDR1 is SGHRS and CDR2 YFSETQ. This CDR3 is CASSLGLPNTEAFF. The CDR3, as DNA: TGCGCCAGCAGCTTGGGGCTCCCGAACACTGAAGCTTTCTTT.

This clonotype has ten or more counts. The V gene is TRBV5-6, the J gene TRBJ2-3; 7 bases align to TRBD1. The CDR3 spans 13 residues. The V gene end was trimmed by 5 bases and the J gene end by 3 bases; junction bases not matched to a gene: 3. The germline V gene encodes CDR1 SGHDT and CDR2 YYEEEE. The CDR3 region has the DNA TGTGCCAGCAGAACAGGGGAAACAGATACGCAGTATTTT. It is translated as CASRTGETDTQYF.

The CDR3 sequence is CASSFSPGNEQFF. In nucleotides, the CDR3 is TGTGCCAGCAGTTTTAGTCCAGGCAATGAGCAGTTCTTC. This chain connects TRBV12-3 or TRBV12-4 to TRBJ2-1, with unresolved D. V was clipped by 3 bases and J by 6 bases, with 9 bases between them. CDR3 length: 13 amino acids.

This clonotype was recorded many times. The CDR3 nucleotides read TGTGCCACCGCCCCGGGACAGGGTGTTTTTCATGAGCAGTTCTTC. This sequence encodes CATAPGQGVFHEQFF. This chain joins TRBV24-1 and TRBJ2-1; 9 bases map to TRBD1. V shed 9 bases, J shed 8 bases, and the junction held 13 bases outside the gene matches. The CDR3 spans 15 residues. Germline V gene sequence: CDR1 KGHDR, CDR2 SFDVKD.

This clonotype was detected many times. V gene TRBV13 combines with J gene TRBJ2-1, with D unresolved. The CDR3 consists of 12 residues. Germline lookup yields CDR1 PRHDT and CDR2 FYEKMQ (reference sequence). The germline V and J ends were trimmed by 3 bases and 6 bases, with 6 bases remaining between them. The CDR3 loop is CASSFLGNEQFF. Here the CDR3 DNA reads TGTGCCAGCAGCTTTTTGGGCAATGAGCAGTTCTTC.

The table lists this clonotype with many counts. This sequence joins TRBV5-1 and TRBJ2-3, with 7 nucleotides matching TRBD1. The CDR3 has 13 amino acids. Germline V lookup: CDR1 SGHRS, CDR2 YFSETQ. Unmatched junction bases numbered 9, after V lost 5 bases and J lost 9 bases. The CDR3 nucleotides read TGCGCCAGCAGTCCCGGACAGGACAACACGCAGTATTTT. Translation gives CASSPGQDNTQYF.